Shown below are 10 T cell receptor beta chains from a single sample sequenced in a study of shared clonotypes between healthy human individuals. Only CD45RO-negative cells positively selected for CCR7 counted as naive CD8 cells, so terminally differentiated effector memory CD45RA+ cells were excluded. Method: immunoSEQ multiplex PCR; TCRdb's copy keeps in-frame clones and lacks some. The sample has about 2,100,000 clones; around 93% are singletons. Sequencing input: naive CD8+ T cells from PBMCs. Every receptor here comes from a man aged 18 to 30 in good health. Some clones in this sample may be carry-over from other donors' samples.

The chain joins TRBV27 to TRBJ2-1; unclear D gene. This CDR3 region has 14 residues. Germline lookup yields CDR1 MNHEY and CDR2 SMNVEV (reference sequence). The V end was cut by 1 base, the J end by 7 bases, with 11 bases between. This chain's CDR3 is CASSLYLVANEQFF. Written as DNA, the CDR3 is TGTGCCAGCAGTTTATACCTAGTTGCAAATGAGCAGTTCTTC.

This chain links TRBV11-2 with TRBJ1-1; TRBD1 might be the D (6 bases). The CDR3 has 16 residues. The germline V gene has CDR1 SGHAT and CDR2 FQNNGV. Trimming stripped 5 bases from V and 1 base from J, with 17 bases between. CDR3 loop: CASSPAGALGNTEAFF. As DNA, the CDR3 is TGTGCCAGCAGCCCAGCGGGGGCCCTGGGGAACACTGAAGCTTTCTTT.

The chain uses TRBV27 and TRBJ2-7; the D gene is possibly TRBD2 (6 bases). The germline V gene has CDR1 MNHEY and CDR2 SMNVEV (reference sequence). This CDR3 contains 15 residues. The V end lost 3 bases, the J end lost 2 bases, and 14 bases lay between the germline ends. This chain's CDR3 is CASSFSGGEPYEQYF. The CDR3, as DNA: TGTGCCAGCAGTTTTTCCGGGGGTGAGCCCTACGAGCAGTACTTC.

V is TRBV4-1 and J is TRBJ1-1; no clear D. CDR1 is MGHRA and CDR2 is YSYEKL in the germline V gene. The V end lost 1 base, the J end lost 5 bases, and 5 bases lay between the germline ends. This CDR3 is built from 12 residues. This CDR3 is CASSQGKTEAFF. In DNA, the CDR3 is TGCGCCAGCAGCCAAGGTAAAACTGAAGCTTTCTTT.

The CDR3 DNA sequence: TGCGCCAGCAGAGACAGGGGCCATGGCTACACCTTC. This sequence encodes CASRDRGHGYTF. This chain links TRBV10-2 with TRBJ1-2, with 8 positions matching TRBD1. V shed 6 bases and J 6 bases; nucleotides not matched to a gene: 3. The CDR3 is 12 residues long. Germline V gene lookup returns CDR1 WSHSY and CDR2 SAAADI.

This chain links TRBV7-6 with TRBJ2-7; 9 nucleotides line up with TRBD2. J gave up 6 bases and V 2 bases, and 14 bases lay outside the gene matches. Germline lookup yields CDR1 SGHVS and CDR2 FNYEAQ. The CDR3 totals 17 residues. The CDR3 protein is CASSLPDSGGPSVEQYF. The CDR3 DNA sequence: TGTGCCAGCAGCTTACCTGATAGCGGGGGACCATCCGTCGAGCAGTACTTC.

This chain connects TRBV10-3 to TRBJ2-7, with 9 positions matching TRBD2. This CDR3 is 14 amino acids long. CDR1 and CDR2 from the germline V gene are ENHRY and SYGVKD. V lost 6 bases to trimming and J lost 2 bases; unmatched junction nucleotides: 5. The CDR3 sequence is CAIRQGLAAYEQYF. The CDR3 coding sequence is TGTGCCATCAGACAGGGACTAGCCGCCTACGAGCAGTACTTC.

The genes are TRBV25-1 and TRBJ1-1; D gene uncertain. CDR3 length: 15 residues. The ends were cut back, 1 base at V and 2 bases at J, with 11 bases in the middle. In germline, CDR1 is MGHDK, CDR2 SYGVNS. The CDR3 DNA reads TGTGCCAGCAGTGAATGGTTAGCCGGAAACACTGAAGCTTTCTTT. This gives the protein CASSEWLAGNTEAFF.

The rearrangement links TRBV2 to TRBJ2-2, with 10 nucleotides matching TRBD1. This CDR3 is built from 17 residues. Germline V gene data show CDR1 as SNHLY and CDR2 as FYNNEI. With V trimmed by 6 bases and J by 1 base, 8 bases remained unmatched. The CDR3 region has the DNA TGTGCCAGCAGCGCGGACAGGGGGAAGGTGAACACCGGGGAGCTGTTTTTT. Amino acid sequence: CASSADRGKVNTGELFF.

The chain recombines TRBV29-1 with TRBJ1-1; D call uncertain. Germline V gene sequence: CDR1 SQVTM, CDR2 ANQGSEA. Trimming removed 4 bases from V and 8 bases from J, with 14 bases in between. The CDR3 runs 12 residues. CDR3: CSVVQPSPEAFF. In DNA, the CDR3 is TGCAGCGTTGTCCAGCCTAGCCCGGAAGCTTTCTTT.